This T cell receptor beta chain was recorded in a study of PD-L1 blockade in urothelial cancer. At the level of the study: Blood was subjected to analysis at 3 weeks (second dose) and 6 weeks following treatment start.

Of note for this clone: Its cognate antigen is unknown.

As to time point: pretreatment peripheral blood. A total of 1 to 8 samples per patient were collected pretreatment and on-treatment. Sequenced by immunoSEQ multiplex PCR; TCRdb stores in-frame clones only, minus some. Here the sample spans fewer than 50,000 clones, about 86% being singletons. The V gene lost 7 bases and the J gene lost 8 bases, with 9 bases spanning the gap. Germline loops: CDR1 SEHNR, CDR2 FQNEAQ (reference sequence). The CDR3 covers 12 residues. Study findings and constraints: Durable benefit accompanied greater 3-week expansion of tumor-associated blood clones.

This clonotype was obtained from a man between 65 and 85 years old with urothelial cancer. V usage is TRBV7-9 and J usage is TRBJ1-6; D perhaps matches TRBD1 (5 bases). Sequenced here: PBMCs, sampled around atezolizumab (anti-PD-L1) treatment. CDR3 sequence reads: CASKKGDSPLHF. As DNA, the CDR3 is TGTGCCAGCAAAAAAGGGGATTCACCCCTCCACTTT. The whole variable domain, filled in from reference TRBV7-9 and TRBJ1-6, reads DTGVSQNPRHKITKRGQNVTFRCDPISEHNRLYWYRQTLGQGPEFLTYFQNEAQLEKSRLLSDRFSAERPKGSFSTLEIQRTEQGDSAMYLCASKKGDSPLHFGNGTRLTVT.